A selection of T cell receptor beta chains follows, all from one sample in a study of blood T cell repertoires in COVID-19. The method was immunoSEQ multiplex PCR; TCRdb's version includes in-frame clones alone and lacks a portion of them. The data hold more than 300,000 clones, with more than 85% observed a single time. The sequencing sample was made of PBMCs or T cells enriched from blood (not recorded which). The receptors here all came from a woman in her 30s who had been exposed to COVID-19. CDR3s leave out the opening cysteine and the closing phenylalanine or tryptophan. D genes are given only for firm matches.

V gene: TRBV7-9; D gene: .; J gene: TRBJ2-1; CDR3 protein: ASSFLQVYNEQF
V gene: TRBV5-6; D gene: TRBD1; J gene: TRBJ2-5; CDR3 protein: ASSFRDRGPETQY
V gene: TRBV3-1/TRBV3-2; D gene: .; J gene: TRBJ1-2; CDR3 protein: ASSRQAGIYGYT
V gene: TRBV10-3; D gene: .; J gene: TRBJ2-2; CDR3 protein: AIRVPGQRDTGELF
V gene: TRBV5-4; D gene: TRBD2; J gene: TRBJ2-5; CDR3 protein: ASSPAGFQETQY
V gene: TRBV7-9; D gene: .; J gene: TRBJ2-7; CDR3 protein: ASSSPGAYEQY
V gene: TRBV28; D gene: .; J gene: TRBJ1-4; CDR3 protein: ASSGSATNEKLF
V gene: TRBV14; D gene: .; J gene: TRBJ1-4; CDR3 protein: ASSQGTRTTNEKLF
V gene: TRBV4-2; D gene: TRBD2; J gene: TRBJ2-3; CDR3 protein: ASSQKDGGGEDTQY
V gene: TRBV18; D gene: TRBD1; J gene: TRBJ1-4; CDR3 protein: ASSPPGQGDEKLF